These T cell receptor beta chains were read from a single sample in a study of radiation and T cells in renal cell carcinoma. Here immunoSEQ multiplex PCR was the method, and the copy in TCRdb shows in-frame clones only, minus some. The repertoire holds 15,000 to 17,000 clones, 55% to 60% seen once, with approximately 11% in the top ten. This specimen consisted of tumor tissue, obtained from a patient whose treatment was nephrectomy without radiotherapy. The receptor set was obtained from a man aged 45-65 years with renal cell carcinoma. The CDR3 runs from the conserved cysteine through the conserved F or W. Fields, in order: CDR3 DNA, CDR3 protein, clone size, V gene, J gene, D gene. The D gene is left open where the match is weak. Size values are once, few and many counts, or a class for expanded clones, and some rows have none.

CDR3 DNA: TGTGCCGGGGATCTCGGGGCCGGGGAGCTGTTTTTT
CDR3 protein: CAGDLGAGELFF
clone size: large
V gene: TRBV30
J gene: TRBJ2-2
D gene: NA

CDR3 DNA: TGTGCCAGCAGCGCTAGACAGGGGGCGTTAAACACCGGGGAGCTGTTTTTT
CDR3 protein: CASSARQGALNTGELFF
clone size: NA
V gene: TRBV7-8
J gene: TRBJ2-2
D gene: TRBD1

CDR3 DNA: TGCGCCAGCAGCTTGAACAGTAACTATGGCTACACCTTC
CDR3 protein: CASSLNSNYGYTF
clone size: few
V gene: TRBV5-1
J gene: TRBJ1-2
D gene: NA

CDR3 DNA: TGTGCCAGCAGTGAAGTGTTTTGGCGGGAGGGAGGTGGGATCGACAATGAGCAGTTCTTC
CDR3 protein: CASSEVFWREGGGIDNEQFF
clone size: NA
V gene: TRBV6-1
J gene: TRBJ2-1
D gene: TRBD2

CDR3 DNA: TGTGCCAGCAGCTCCGAGGACTGGACAGATACGCAGTATTTT
CDR3 protein: CASSSEDWTDTQYF
clone size: NA
V gene: TRBV7-6
J gene: TRBJ2-3
D gene: NA

CDR3 DNA: TGTGCCAGCAGTCCCAGGGGGAGTGGGGCCAACGTCCTGACTTTC
CDR3 protein: CASSPRGSGANVLTF
clone size: NA
V gene: TRBV27
J gene: TRBJ2-6
D gene: TRBD1

CDR3 DNA: TGTGCCAGCAGCGTTACGGGCTGGGAGACCCAGTACTTC
CDR3 protein: CASSVTGWETQYF
clone size: few
V gene: TRBV9
J gene: TRBJ2-5
D gene: NA

CDR3 DNA: TGTGCCAACGAATCGACCGGGACTAGCAGCACAGATACGCAGTATTTT
CDR3 protein: CANESTGTSSTDTQYF
clone size: NA
V gene: TRBV6-4
J gene: TRBJ2-3
D gene: TRBD2

CDR3 DNA: TGTGCCAGCAGCTTAGCAGCGTCCCCCTACAATGAGCAGTTCTTC
CDR3 protein: CASSLAASPYNEQFF
clone size: NA
V gene: TRBV11-2
J gene: TRBJ2-1
D gene: NA

CDR3 DNA: TGTGCCAGTAACTCGGACACGAGCTCCTACGAGCAGTACTTC
CDR3 protein: CASNSDTSSYEQYF
clone size: NA
V gene: TRBV14
J gene: TRBJ2-7
D gene: NA

CDR3 DNA: TGTGCCAGCAGTGAAGAAGGAACTCGAGGAAACACCATATATTTT
CDR3 protein: CASSEEGTRGNTIYF
clone size: NA
V gene: TRBV2
J gene: TRBJ1-3
D gene: NA

CDR3 DNA: TGTGCCAGCAGCCTGGGACTAGCGGGAGGTACAGATACGCAGTATTTT
CDR3 protein: CASSLGLAGGTDTQYF
clone size: NA
V gene: TRBV7-3
J gene: TRBJ2-3
D gene: TRBD2

CDR3 DNA: TGCGCCAGCAGTACTAGCGGGAGTGCGGGGGAGCTGTTTTTT
CDR3 protein: CASSTSGSAGELFF
clone size: NA
V gene: TRBV5-1
J gene: TRBJ2-2
D gene: TRBD2

CDR3 DNA: TGTGCCAGCAGCAAGTACCGGGGACTAGCGGACTCAAAAACACCGTCGACCTACGAGCAGTACTTC
CDR3 protein: CASSKYRGLADSKTPSTYEQYF
clone size: NA
V gene: TRBV21-1
J gene: TRBJ2-7
D gene: NA

CDR3 DNA: TGTGCCAGCAGCCAAGATGGGACTAGACGCGCAGATACGCAGTATTTT
CDR3 protein: CASSQDGTRRADTQYF
clone size: few
V gene: TRBV4-2
J gene: TRBJ2-3
D gene: TRBD2

CDR3 DNA: TGCGCCAGCAGCTTGGAGACTAGCGGGGTCAGGGAGCAGTTCTTC
CDR3 protein: CASSLETSGVREQFF
clone size: NA
V gene: TRBV5-1
J gene: TRBJ2-1
D gene: TRBD2

CDR3 DNA: TGTGCCAGCAGCCCCTCAGTGGGCCGATTTTATAACTATGGCTACACCTTC
CDR3 protein: CASSPSVGRFYNYGYTF
clone size: NA
V gene: TRBV7-9
J gene: TRBJ1-2
D gene: NA

CDR3 DNA: TGTGCCAGCAGCCCCGGGACTAGCGGGAAGACCCAGTACTTC
CDR3 protein: CASSPGTSGKTQYF
clone size: once
V gene: TRBV7-2
J gene: TRBJ2-5
D gene: TRBD2

CDR3 DNA: TGTGCCAGCAGCTTGGGTCGAGGAGGAAACACCATATATTTT
CDR3 protein: CASSLGRGGNTIYF
clone size: NA
V gene: TRBV5-5
J gene: TRBJ1-3
D gene: NA

CDR3 DNA: TGTGCCAGCAGCTTTCAACCCTACGAGCAGTACTTC
CDR3 protein: CASSFQPYEQYF
clone size: NA
V gene: TRBV14
J gene: TRBJ2-7
D gene: NA

CDR3 DNA: TGCGCCAGCAGCCAAGACATGGGACTAGCGGGGGGGCCAAGATCGTGGGATGAGCAGTTCTTC
CDR3 protein: CASSQDMGLAGGPRSWDEQFF
clone size: NA
V gene: TRBV4-3
J gene: TRBJ2-1
D gene: TRBD2

CDR3 DNA: TGTGCCTGGAGTGTAAATCGAGAGCAGTTCTTC
CDR3 protein: CAWSVNREQFF
clone size: NA
V gene: TRBV30
J gene: TRBJ2-1
D gene: NA

CDR3 DNA: TGTGCCAGCAGTTTGACAGCCACGAACACTGAAGCTTTCTTT
CDR3 protein: CASSLTATNTEAFF
clone size: NA
V gene: TRBV27
J gene: TRBJ1-1
D gene: NA

CDR3 DNA: TGTGCCATCAGTGAGGGCCCTGAATATGAAAAACTGTTTTTT
CDR3 protein: CAISEGPEYEKLFF
clone size: NA
V gene: TRBV10-3
J gene: TRBJ1-4
D gene: NA

CDR3 DNA: TGTGCCAGCAGATCGACAGGGACCACTGAAGCTTTCTTT
CDR3 protein: CASRSTGTTEAFF
clone size: NA
V gene: TRBV5-6
J gene: TRBJ1-1
D gene: TRBD1

CDR3 DNA: TGTGCCAGCAGCTTACTAGCGGGGTTGACAGATACGCAGTATTTT
CDR3 protein: CASSLLAGLTDTQYF
clone size: many
V gene: TRBV7-9
J gene: TRBJ2-3
D gene: TRBD2

CDR3 DNA: TGTGCCAGCAGTACGGCTCGGCTCCCGGCAGAGACCCAGTACTTC
CDR3 protein: CASSTARLPAETQYF
clone size: NA
V gene: TRBV6-5
J gene: TRBJ2-5
D gene: NA

CDR3 DNA: TGTGCCAGCAGTGATAGTCTTAGCGGAACCTACAATGAGCAGTTCTTC
CDR3 protein: CASSDSLSGTYNEQFF
clone size: NA
V gene: TRBV6-1
J gene: TRBJ2-1
D gene: NA

CDR3 DNA: TGCGCCAGCAGCCAAGAAAAGGGGGCCGGAGAGACCCAGTACTTC
CDR3 protein: CASSQEKGAGETQYF
clone size: NA
V gene: TRBV4-3
J gene: TRBJ2-5
D gene: TRBD1

CDR3 DNA: TGCGCCAGCAGCCAAGTCGGACAGGGCACAGATACGCAGTATTTT
CDR3 protein: CASSQVGQGTDTQYF
clone size: NA
V gene: TRBV4-3
J gene: TRBJ2-3
D gene: TRBD1

CDR3 DNA: TGTGCCAGCAGAAAAACAGACACAACTAATGAAAAACTGTTTTTT
CDR3 protein: CASRKTDTTNEKLFF
clone size: NA
V gene: TRBV2
J gene: TRBJ1-4
D gene: NA

CDR3 DNA: TGTGCCAGCACTACCGGGACAGCGAATTCACCCCTCCACTTT
CDR3 protein: CASTTGTANSPLHF
clone size: NA
V gene: TRBV7-2
J gene: TRBJ1-6
D gene: TRBD1

CDR3 DNA: TGTGCCAGCCGATCCGCGTTCTCCTACGAGCAGTACTTC
CDR3 protein: CASRSAFSYEQYF
clone size: NA
V gene: TRBV7-2
J gene: TRBJ2-7
D gene: NA

CDR3 DNA: TGCGCCAGCAAGAGGGAAGGAAGCAATCAGCCCCAGCATTTT
CDR3 protein: CASKREGSNQPQHF
clone size: NA
V gene: TRBV10-2
J gene: TRBJ1-5
D gene: NA

CDR3 DNA: TGCGCCAGCAGCTGGACTAGCGGGAACAATGAGCAGTTCTTC
CDR3 protein: CASSWTSGNNEQFF
clone size: NA
V gene: TRBV5-1
J gene: TRBJ2-1
D gene: TRBD2

CDR3 DNA: TGTGCCAGCAGCGGGCCATGGAACACTGAAGCTTTCTTT
CDR3 protein: CASSGPWNTEAFF
clone size: medium-sized
V gene: TRBV9
J gene: TRBJ1-1
D gene: NA

CDR3 DNA: TGCGCCAGCAGCCAAGACGGCGGACAGGGGTACACCGGGGAGCTGTTTTTT
CDR3 protein: CASSQDGGQGYTGELFF
clone size: once
V gene: TRBV4-3
J gene: TRBJ2-2
D gene: TRBD1

CDR3 DNA: TGTGCCAGCAACGATTGGGGAAACATTCAGTACTTC
CDR3 protein: CASNDWGNIQYF
clone size: NA
V gene: TRBV6-1
J gene: TRBJ2-4
D gene: NA